The next 24 T cell receptor beta chains were all read from a single sample in a study of radiotherapy plus CTLA-4 blockade in lung cancer. Data came from immunoSEQ multiplex PCR; TCRdb stores just in-frame clones and leaves some out. This table holds approximately 100,000 clones, around 85% found once. This specimen was peripheral blood, taken from a patient treated with radiotherapy plus ipilimumab. These receptors all stem from a human donor with non-small cell lung cancer that progressed on radiotherapy plus ipilimumab. Some clones in this sample may be carry-over from other donors' samples.

The chain joins TRBV2 to TRBJ1-2; D perhaps matches TRBD1 (5 bases). Trimming pared 6 bases from V and 4 bases from J, leaving 12 bases between. Germline CDR1 and CDR2: SNHLY and FYNNEI. CDR3 length: 13 amino acids. The CDR3 DNA reads TGTGCCAGCAGCCTCGACAGAGTCTATGGCTACACCTTC. It translates to CASSLDRVYGYTF.

CDR3 sequence: CASSLELRGLNYGYTF. The CDR3 bases are TGCGCCAGCAGCTTGGAGTTGCGGGGGCTCAACTATGGCTACACCTTC. The chain joins TRBV5-1 to TRBJ1-2; D is possibly TRBD1 (6 bases). The germline V gene has CDR1 SGHRS and CDR2 YFSETQ. Trimming shortened V by 0 bases and J by 2 bases, and 14 bases separated the two germline ends. The CDR3 is made up of 16 amino acids.

The chain combines TRBV7-9 with TRBJ2-5; D ambiguous. The CDR3 has 15 residues. The ends were cut back, 4 bases at V and 5 bases at J, with 17 bases in the middle. Germline V gene sequence: CDR1 SEHNR, CDR2 FQNEAQ (reference sequence). The CDR3 loop reads CASSSPDSNGETQYF. DNA of the CDR3: TGTGCCAGCAGCTCACCTGATTCAAACGGTGAGACCCAGTACTTC.

The chain links TRBV5-1 to TRBJ2-5; 10 bases agree with TRBD1. The CDR3 consists of 14 residues. The ends lost 4 bases at V and 3 bases at J; junction bases unmatched: 3. The germline CDR1 and CDR2 sequences are SGHRS and YFSETQ. The CDR3 loop is CASSIGTGEETQYF. The CDR3 DNA reads TGCGCCAGCAGCATCGGGACAGGGGAAGAGACCCAGTACTTC. Looking up the rest from reference TRBV5-1 and TRBJ2-5 gives the full variable domain: KAGVTQTPRYLIKTRGQQVTLSCSPISGHRSVSWYQQTPGQGLQFLFEYFSETQRNKGNFPGRFSGRQFSNSRSEMNVSTLELGDSALYLCASSIGTGEETQYFGPGTRLLVL.

There are a few counts of this clone. The chain combines TRBV19 with TRBJ2-5; D may match TRBD1 or TRBD2 (5 bases each). From germline, CDR1 is LNHDA and CDR2 SQIVND (reference sequence). CDR3 length: 15 residues. Trimming shortened V by 5 bases and J by 2 bases, and 15 bases separated the two germline ends. The CDR3 loop reads CASSRLGVGQETQYF. Written as DNA, the CDR3 is TGTGCCAGTAGTCGTCTGGGGGTGGGGCAAGAGACCCAGTACTTC.

The rearrangement uses TRBV10-3 and TRBJ1-5, with D possibly being TRBD1 (6 bases). Trimming removed 8 bases at V and 5 bases at J, with 10 bases between. The germline gives CDR1 ENHRY, CDR2 SYGVKD. The length of the CDR3 is 12 residues. CDR3 nucleotides: TGTGCCATCCGGGACACTGATCAGCCCCAGCATTTT. Amino acid sequence: CAIRDTDQPQHF.

This chain joins TRBV2 and TRBJ2-7, with D unclear. Germline V gives CDR1 SNHLY, CDR2 FYNNEI. The CDR3 extends over 12 amino acids. Trimming removed 7 bases from V and 2 bases from J, with 9 bases in between. The CDR3 DNA reads TGTGCCAGCACCCCCGAACCCTACGAGCAGTACTTC. Translating gives CASTPEPYEQYF.

This chain uses TRBV6-5 with TRBJ1-2; TRBD1 is a possible D gene (6 bases). Germline values: CDR1 MNHEY, CDR2 SVGAGI. This CDR3 spans 14 amino acids. V was trimmed by 1 base and J by 4 bases, leaving 10 bases between them. The CDR3 nucleotides are TGTGCCAGCAGTTACTTGGACAGAAGCTATGGCTACACCTTC. Its protein product is CASSYLDRSYGYTF.

V and J are TRBV14 and TRBJ2-7, with a weak D call TRBD2 (6 bases). V dropped 6 bases and J dropped 7 bases, with 19 bases sitting between them. The CDR3 has 14 residues. CDR1 is SGHDN, CDR2 FVKESK, per germline. CDR3 sequence reads: CASSPLRGSREQYF. CDR3 coding DNA: TGTGCCAGCAGTCCGCTGCGGGGATCGAGAGAGCAGTACTTC. The full variable domain, with the rest looked up from reference TRBV14 and TRBJ2-7, is EAGVTQFPSHSVIEKGQTVTLRCDPISGHDNLYWYRRVMGKEIKFLLHFVKESKQDESGMPNNRFLAERTGGTYSTLKVQPAELEDSGVYFCASSPLRGSREQYFGPGTRLTVT.

The rearrangement links TRBV2 to TRBJ2-7; D unclear. The germline V and J ends were trimmed by 6 bases and 4 bases, with 10 bases remaining between them. CDR3 length equals 12 residues. The germline gives CDR1 SNHLY, CDR2 FYNNEI. The DNA of the CDR3 is TGTGCCAGCAGGGTGATGAGGTACGAGCAGTACTTC. Translating gives CASRVMRYEQYF.

The chain uses TRBV9 and TRBJ2-5; D is perhaps TRBD1 or TRBD2 (5 bases each). V dropped 0 bases and J dropped 5 bases, with 11 bases sitting between them. Germline V gives CDR1 SGDLS, CDR2 YYNGEE. CDR3 length: 14 residues. Written as DNA, the CDR3 is TGTGCCAGCAGCGTAGGAGGGGACCTGGAGACCCAGTACTTC. Translated: CASSVGGDLETQYF.

The chain carries TRBV9 and TRBJ1-4; D possibly corresponds to TRBD1 (6 bases). This CDR3 is 15 amino acids long. Germline V gene sequence: CDR1 SGDLS, CDR2 YYNGEE. V was shortened by 0 bases and J by 8 bases, with 14 bases between the two germline ends. The CDR3 bases are TGTGCCAGCAGCGTAGACCGCGGGGGGCGAGAAAAACTGTTTTTT. Amino acids: CASSVDRGGREKLFF. Complete variable domain (other parts from reference TRBV9 and TRBJ1-4): DSGVTQTPKHLITATGQRVTLRCSPRSGDLSVYWYQQSLDQGLQFLIQYYNGEERAKGNILERFSAQQFPDLHSELNLSSLELGDSALYFCASSVDRGGREKLFFGSGTQLSVL.

The chain couples TRBV4-3 to TRBJ1-2; D ambiguous. Trimming cost V 0 bases and J 3 bases, with 8 bases left between them. The CDR3 covers 14 residues. Germline V gene sequence: CDR1 LGHNA, CDR2 YSLEER. The CDR3 DNA follows: TGCGCCAGCAGCCAAGACAGCCTAGACTATGGCTACACCTTC. Its protein product is CASSQDSLDYGYTF.

The chain combines TRBV27 with TRBJ1-2; D is uncertain. Trimming removed 6 bases from V and 8 bases from J, with 13 bases in between. The CDR3 length is 12 residues. The germline gives CDR1 MNHEY, CDR2 SMNVEV (reference sequence). For the CDR3, the DNA is TGTGCCAGCAGCCCCGCGGGGTTGGGCTACACCTTC. Amino acid sequence: CASSPAGLGYTF.

In DNA form, the CDR3 reads TGTGCCAGCAGCCAAAGGAGGGAAACCGGGGAGCTGTTTTTT. This gives the protein CASSQRRETGELFF. The chain joins TRBV9 to TRBJ2-2; D is perhaps TRBD2 (6 bases). V was shortened by 4 bases and J by 5 bases, with 12 bases between the two germline ends. CDR1 and CDR2 from the germline V gene are SGDLS and YYNGEE. The CDR3 covers 14 residues. Looking up the rest from reference TRBV9 and TRBJ2-2 gives the full variable domain: DSGVTQTPKHLITATGQRVTLRCSPRSGDLSVYWYQQSLDQGLQFLIQYYNGEERAKGNILERFSAQQFPDLHSELNLSSLELGDSALYFCASSQRRETGELFFGEGSRLTVL.

The rearrangement uses TRBV27 and TRBJ1-2; a possible D gene is TRBD1 (6 bases). There are 14 residues in the CDR3. The V end lost 2 bases, the J end lost 4 bases, and 11 bases lay between the germline ends. Germline V lookup: CDR1 MNHEY, CDR2 SMNVEV (reference sequence). The CDR3 DNA follows: TGTGCCAGCAGTTTAACAGGGACCAGCTATGGCTACACCTTC. Its protein is CASSLTGTSYGYTF.

The V gene is TRBV7-2, the J gene TRBJ1-1; possibly TRBD1 for D (6 bases). Germline CDR1 is SGHTA and CDR2 is FQGNSA. V gave up 1 base and J gave up 4 bases, with 13 bases separating them. CDR3 length equals 15 residues. The CDR3 reads CASSLVPGEATEAFF. Here the CDR3 DNA reads TGTGCCAGCAGCTTAGTCCCAGGGGAGGCCACTGAAGCTTTCTTT.

The chain is built from TRBV5-1 and TRBJ1-2; perhaps TRBD1 as D (6 bases). Trimming removed 0 bases at V and 6 bases at J, with 9 bases between. Germline assignment: CDR1 SGHRS and CDR2 YFSETQ. The CDR3 loop spans 13 amino acids. The CDR3 protein is CASSLDRDDGYTF. The CDR3 DNA reads TGCGCCAGCAGCTTGGACAGGGACGATGGCTACACCTTC.

This sequence joins TRBV5-4 and TRBJ2-5, with 8 bases aligning to TRBD2. Near its end, the DNA agrees better with TRBJ2-7, so the J call may be wrong. Germline assignment: CDR1 SGHNT and CDR2 YYREEE (reference sequence). The CDR3 loop spans 16 amino acids. CDR3 bases: TGTGCCAGCAGCTCCCAGTCAGGGCGGGGGGACTACGAGCAGTACTTC. Its protein is CASSSQSGRGDYEQYF.

This rearrangement joins TRBV5-1 to TRBJ2-1; TRBD2 aligns across 8 bases. The CDR3 extends over 15 amino acids. V dropped 6 bases and J dropped 2; count of bases not matched to a gene: 7. Germline CDR1 SGHRS, CDR2 YFSETQ. Here the CDR3 DNA reads TGCGCCAGCAACTCGGGGGGGTGGACCTACAATGAGCAGTTCTTC. Residues: CASNSGGWTYNEQFF.

V and J are TRBV4-3 and TRBJ2-5, with 7 bases lining up with TRBD1. Germline lookup yields CDR1 LGHNA and CDR2 YSLEER. This CDR3 has 16 residues. V lost 4 bases, J lost 0 bases, and 8 bases stayed unmatched. The CDR3 loop reads CASSLSPGTDQETQYF. The CDR3 region has the DNA TGCGCCAGCAGCCTAAGTCCCGGGACAGACCAAGAGACCCAGTACTTC.

The rearrangement uses TRBV6-4 and TRBJ2-2, with 8 bases identical to TRBD1. The CDR3 spans 14 residues. The junction had 1 base not matched to a gene; V was cut back by 2 bases and J by 5 bases. Germline CDR1 and CDR2: MRHNA and SNTAGT. CDR3 nucleotides: TGTGCCAGCAGTGACCAGGGGGCGACCGGGGAGCTGTTTTTT. This codes for CASSDQGATGELFF.

J is TRBJ2-2 and V is TRBV5-4, with 10 bases fitting TRBD2. The CDR3 runs to 15 residues. Trimming at V came to 4 bases and at J to 3 bases, leaving 3 bases not matched to a gene. Germline V lookup: CDR1 SGHNT, CDR2 YYREEE (reference sequence). The chain's CDR3 is CASSRGLADTGELFF. CDR3 in DNA: TGTGCCAGCAGCAGAGGACTAGCGGACACCGGGGAGCTGTTTTTT. Supplemented by reference TRBV5-4 and TRBJ2-2, the full variable domain reads ETGVTQSPTHLIKTRGQQVTLRCSSQSGHNTVSWYQQALGQGPQFIFQYYREEENGRGNFPPRFSGLQFPNYSSELNVNALELDDSALYLCASSRGLADTGELFFGEGSRLTVL.

The chain combines TRBV2 with TRBJ2-3, with 9 nucleotides matching TRBD1. The CDR3 contains 16 residues. Germline lookup yields CDR1 SNHLY and CDR2 FYNNEI. Trimming at V came to 5 bases and at J to 4 bases, leaving 10 bases not matched to a gene. CDR3 in amino acids: CASSLVTGGTADTQYF. The CDR3 DNA reads TGTGCCAGCAGTTTGGTGACAGGGGGGACCGCAGATACGCAGTATTTT.